This passage covers 17 T cell receptor beta chains from one sample sequenced in a study of CD8 T cells in Susac syndrome. Random hexamers served to reverse transcribe roughly 0.45 to 1 ug RNA. TCRdb re-derived calls from the immunoSEQ multiplex PCR reads in MiXCR, one entry per CDR3 protein. The sample includes 95,000 to 150,000 distinct CDR3 sequences, under 96% of them seen just once. The specimen sequenced was CD4+ T cells from PBMCs. The receptors come from a human donor with Susac syndrome.

The V gene is TRBV27, the J gene TRBJ2-7, with TRBD1 identical over 7 bases. Germline V gives CDR1 MNHEY, CDR2 SMNVEV (reference sequence). The CDR3 has 15 amino acids. After removal of 5 bases from V and 6 bases from J, the junction contained 13 bases not matched to a gene. The CDR3 region is CASSTTGTALGEQYF. The DNA for the CDR3 is TGTGCCAGCAGTACTACCGGGACAGCCCTGGGCGAGCAGTACTTC.

The chain combines TRBV20-1 with TRBJ1-1; D ambiguous. Germline assignment: CDR1 DFQATT and CDR2 SNEGSKA (reference sequence). CDR3 size: 13 residues. Trimming took off 5 bases at V and 1 base at J, with 11 bases between the two ends. CDR3 DNA sequence: TGCAGTGCTCCCGAACAGCCGAACACTGAAGCTTTCTTT. This sequence encodes CSAPEQPNTEAFF.

This clonotype was picked up one time. The chain combines TRBV5-6 with TRBJ2-3; D remains unclear. This CDR3 is 16 amino acids long. Germline assignment: CDR1 SGHDT and CDR2 YYEEEE. The V gene lost 2 bases and the J gene lost 5 bases, with 18 bases spanning the gap. DNA of the CDR3: TGTGCCAGCAGCTTCCGACTCGAAGGTCGGTTAGATACGCAGTATTTT. Its translation: CASSFRLEGRLDTQYF. The full variable domain, completed using reference TRBV5-6 and TRBJ2-3, is DAGVTQSPTHLIKTRGQQVTLRCSPKSGHDTVSWYQQALGQGPQFIFQYYEEEERQRGNFPDRFSGHQFPNYSSELNVNALLLGDSALYLCASSFRLEGRLDTQYFGPGTRLTVL.

Here the CDR3 reads CSVKSPLPTGEQYF. DNA for the CDR3: TGCAGCGTTAAGAGCCCTCTTCCTACGGGCGAGCAGTACTTC. J is TRBJ2-7 and V is TRBV29-1; unclear D gene. Germline V gene lookup returns CDR1 SQVTM and CDR2 ANQGSEA. Trimming removed 5 bases at V and 6 bases at J, with 20 bases between. The CDR3 runs to 14 residues.

The chain employs TRBV4-1 and TRBJ1-2; D remains unclear. V lost 2 bases to trimming and J lost 1 base, with 11 bases between them. Germline loops: CDR1 MGHRA, CDR2 YSYEKL. The CDR3 consists of 15 residues. The CDR3 is CASSQMQTNNYGYTF. The CDR3 DNA is TGCGCCAGCAGCCAAATGCAAACAAATAACTATGGCTACACCTTC.

The CDR3 region has the DNA TGCGCCAGCAGCCCCGTGACTAGCGGGATAGGGGGTACGCAGTATTTT. Translation: CASSPVTSGIGGTQYF. The chain couples TRBV5-1 to TRBJ2-3; 11 bases are shared with TRBD2. The CDR3 consists of 16 residues. The V and J ends lost 4 bases and 8 bases, in that order; junction bases with no gene match: 12. CDR1 is SGHRS, CDR2 YFSETQ, per germline.

This clonotype was recorded once. The rearrangement joins TRBV9 to TRBJ2-3; D is unresolved. V lost 2 bases, J lost 12 bases, and 16 bases lay in between. Germline V gene sequence: CDR1 SGDLS, CDR2 YYNGEE. CDR3 length: 13 amino acids. CDR3 in amino acids: CASSVSAEPGQYF. The CDR3 region has the DNA TGTGCCAGCAGCGTGTCAGCTGAACCCGGTCAGTATTTT.

This clonotype appeared a single time. The chain has TRBV28 and TRBJ2-7, with a possible D match to TRBD2 (6 bases). CDR3 size: 13 residues. V was clipped by 6 bases and J by 0 bases, with 9 bases between them. Germline V gives CDR1 MDHEN, CDR2 SYDVKM. In nucleotides, the CDR3 is TGTGCCAGCAGATTAGCGGCCTCCTACGAGCAGTACTTC. This gives the protein CASRLAASYEQYF.

The chain links TRBV27 to TRBJ1-3; no reliable D call. Germline CDR1 and CDR2: MNHEY and SMNVEV (reference sequence). CDR3 length: 13 amino acids. V shed 3 bases and J shed 2 bases, with 5 bases lying between them. The CDR3 DNA sequence: TGTGCCAGCAGTTTTGCGGCTGGAAACACCATATATTTT. This gives the protein CASSFAAGNTIYF.

V gene TRBV27 combines with J gene TRBJ2-2; D gene uncertain. From germline, CDR1 is MNHEY and CDR2 SMNVEV (reference sequence). V shed 4 bases and J shed 0 bases, with 6 bases lying between them. The CDR3 contains 14 residues. The DNA of the CDR3 is TGTGCCAGCAGTTCAAGAGCGAACACCGGGGAGCTGTTTTTT. Encoded protein: CASSSRANTGELFF.

The chain recombines TRBV4-3 with TRBJ2-6; D not resolved. Deletions cut 1 base from V and 4 bases from J, with 11 bases between. Germline CDR1 is LGHNA and CDR2 is YSLEER. This CDR3 comprises 16 residues. CDR3 protein: CASSQGRMSGANVLTF. CDR3 in DNA: TGCGCCAGCAGCCAAGGTCGGATGAGCGGGGCCAACGTCCTGACTTTC.

CDR3 in amino acids: CSARDWQGSTDTQYF. CDR3 in DNA: TGCAGTGCTAGAGATTGGCAGGGTAGCACAGATACGCAGTATTTT. V gene TRBV20-1 combines with J gene TRBJ2-3; perhaps TRBD1 as D (5 bases). CDR1 and CDR2 from the germline V gene are DFQATT and SNEGSKA (reference sequence). Trimming removed 0 bases from V and 0 bases from J, with 10 bases in between. The length of the CDR3 is 15 residues.

V is TRBV20-1 and J is TRBJ2-7; TRBD1 matches at 10 bases. The germline gives CDR1 DFQATT, CDR2 SNEGSKA (reference sequence). This CDR3 region has 13 residues. Trimming took 5 bases from V and 3 from J; bases not matched to a gene: 4. The CDR3 region has the DNA TGCAGTGCTCGACAGGGGGCTTACTACGAGCAGTACTTC. It translates to CSARQGAYYEQYF.

This chain links TRBV12-3 or TRBV12-4 with TRBJ2-7; 9 bases are a match to TRBD2. This CDR3 comprises 15 residues. V lost 6 bases, J lost 2 bases, and 8 bases stayed unmatched. The CDR3 coding sequence is TGTGCCAGCAGCCCCAGGGCTAGCGGGACCTACGAGCAGTACTTC. Residues: CASSPRASGTYEQYF.

V is TRBV2 and J is TRBJ2-6; D remains unclear. CDR1 and CDR2 from the germline V gene are SNHLY and FYNNEI. The V and J ends lost 7 bases and 0 bases respectively, with 7 bases between them. CDR3 length: 14 residues. CDR3 in amino acids: CASTSSSGANVLTF. CDR3 nucleotide sequence: TGTGCCAGCACGTCGAGCTCTGGGGCCAACGTCCTGACTTTC.

This clonotype has more than one count but fewer than ten. The chain joins TRBV19 to TRBJ1-5; D uncertain. Germline V lookup: CDR1 LNHDA, CDR2 SQIVND (reference sequence). There are 13 residues in the CDR3. The V gene lost 3 bases and the J gene lost 0 bases, with 3 bases spanning the gap. The CDR3 here is CASSISSNQPQHF. In DNA, the CDR3 is TGTGCCAGTAGTATTAGTAGCAATCAGCCCCAGCATTTT.

The V and J genes are TRBV25-1 and TRBJ1-2; D is possibly TRBD1 (5 bases). The CDR3 extends over 14 amino acids. Germline V CDR1 and CDR2: MGHDK, SYGVNS. Trimming left V 4 bases short and J 4 bases short, with 13 bases between. CDR3 sequence: CASSVEGKSYGYTF. CDR3 coding DNA: TGTGCCAGCAGTGTAGAGGGGAAGAGCTATGGCTACACCTTC.